The TCR beta chain described here comes from a study of beta chain features in type 1 diabetes. Turning to the study itself: Healthy donors and patients showed comparable age, gender and cell yields. Researchers looked at roughly 110 million sorted cells across all samples.

A sort by CD45RO/CCR7/CD25/CD127/CD95/CD27 yielded CD4+ naive, central memory, regulatory and stem cell-like memory cells. The sample holds a few counts of this clone. No antigen is known for it. Study-wide findings and caveats: VDJ junctions in type 1 diabetes patients carried more deletions and fewer insertions. TCRB CDR3 length was moderately but significantly reduced in all four CD4+ subsets of Type 1 diabetes patients.

TCRB transcripts that were expressed got sequenced, as all of the isolated RNA had been reverse transcribed. Clones were sequenced by immunoSEQ multiplex PCR, and TCRdb holds only the in-frame ones, with some missing. This sample yields under 300,000 clones, of which approximately 11% are seen a single time; approximately 0.017% belongs to the top ten. The sequenced material came from naive CD4+ T cells from blood. The clonotype comes from a man aged 30 to 39 with type 1 diabetes.

CDR3 residues: CASSSGTGYSPLHF. CDR3 coding DNA: TGCGCCAGCAGCTCCGGGACAGGGTATTCACCCCTCCACTTT. The rearrangement uses TRBV5-1 and TRBJ1-6; TRBD1 aligns across 9 bases. The CDR3 consists of 14 residues. Germline loops: CDR1 SGHRS, CDR2 YFSETQ. Trimming took 3 bases from V and 8 from J; bases not matched to a gene: 3.